The 16 T cell receptor beta chains below come from one sample, sequenced in a study of T cell repertoires in ileal Crohn's disease. This sample's time point: proximal margin of the surgical specimen (macroscopically non-inflamed). Here immunoSEQ multiplex PCR was the method, and the copy in TCRdb shows in-frame clones only, minus some. The sample has thousands of clones; just under 80% are singletons. The sample consisted of ileal tissue. These receptors were collected from an adult with Crohn's disease.

The chain couples TRBV4-2 to TRBJ2-1; 7 nucleotides line up with TRBD2. The CDR3 consists of 16 residues. Germline V gene lookup returns CDR1 LGHNA and CDR2 YNFKEQ. Germline trimming cut 0 bases from V and 4 bases from J; bases unmatched to any gene: 6. CDR3 DNA sequence: TGTGCCAGCAGCCAAGAAGCTAGCGGCCCTTACAATGAGCAGTTCTTC. Encoded protein: CASSQEASGPYNEQFF.

The chain has TRBV15 and TRBJ2-1; D gene ambiguous. The V end lost 5 bases, the J end lost 6 bases, and 14 bases lay between the germline ends. The CDR3 is 14 amino acids. Germline V gene lookup returns CDR1 LNHNV and CDR2 YYDKDF (reference sequence). In DNA form, the CDR3 reads TGTGCCACCAGCCTCCAGAGCCTGGGCAATGAGCAGTTCTTC. This gives the protein CATSLQSLGNEQFF. Looking up the rest from reference TRBV15 and TRBJ2-1 gives the full variable domain: DAMVIQNPRYQVTQFGKPVTLSCSQTLNHNVMYWYQQKSSQAPKLLFHYYDKDFNNEADTPDNFQSRRPNTSFCFLDIRSPGLGDTAMYLCATSLQSLGNEQFFGPGTRLTVL.

This chain links TRBV28 with TRBJ1-4; 12 bases map to TRBD1. The germline gives CDR1 MDHEN, CDR2 SYDVKM. V dropped 3 bases and J dropped 6; count of bases not matched to a gene: 11. The CDR3 is 18 amino acids. CDR3 residues: CASSFPTGTGGFDEKLFF. The CDR3 coding sequence is TGTGCCAGCAGTTTCCCGACCGGGACAGGGGGCTTTGATGAAAAACTGTTTTTT.

The chain carries TRBV7-9 and TRBJ1-4, with D unresolved. From germline, CDR1 is SEHNR and CDR2 FQNEAQ (reference sequence). The germline V and J ends were trimmed by 0 bases and 5 bases, with 7 bases remaining between them. The length of the CDR3 is 14 residues. The CDR3 nucleotides are TGTGCCAGCAGCTTAGCCCCGGTGAATGAAAAACTGTTTTTT. Its protein product is CASSLAPVNEKLFF.

The chain links TRBV6-1 to TRBJ1-1; the D is unclear. V lost 6 bases to trimming and J lost 1 base, with 15 bases between them. Germline values: CDR1 MNHNS, CDR2 SASEGT. This CDR3 region has 15 residues. The CDR3 loop reads CASRPLSVGNTEAFF. The DNA of the CDR3 is TGTGCCAGCAGACCCCTTTCAGTGGGGAACACTGAAGCTTTCTTT.

The V gene is TRBV5-1, the J gene TRBJ2-1; D may be TRBD1 or TRBD2 (7 bases each). Germline V CDR1 and CDR2: SGHRS, YFSETQ. V was cut by 5 bases and J by 14 bases, with 14 bases left in between. The CDR3 extends over 11 amino acids. The CDR3 DNA follows: TGCGCCAGCAGGGGGGGGACAGTAGAGTTCTTC. It codes for CASRGGTVEFF.

Comments on this clone: The junction and the germline gene differ at one end; a read error may be behind it. The chain has TRBV6-6 and TRBJ1-3; 8 positions agree with TRBD1. CDR3 length: 16 amino acids. CDR1 is MNHNY and CDR2 is SVGAGI in the germline V gene (reference sequence). CDR3 in amino acids: CATSWDRFSSGNTIYF. CDR3 nucleotide sequence: TGTGCCACCAGTTGGGACAGGTTCAGCTCTGGAAACACCATATATTTT.

This clone was observed once. The chain couples TRBV10-2 to TRBJ2-5, with D tentatively TRBD2 (6 bases). This CDR3 is 12 amino acids long. CDR1 is WSHSY and CDR2 is SAAADI in the germline V gene. V lost 8 bases and J lost 1, with 8 bases in between. CDR3 amino acids: CASGDFQETQYF. The CDR3 DNA sequence: TGCGCCAGCGGGGACTTCCAAGAGACCCAGTACTTC.

This CDR3 reads CATSREGRGATEAFF. The CDR3 nucleotides read TGTGCCACCAGCAGAGAGGGTCGGGGGGCGACTGAAGCTTTCTTT. This chain connects TRBV15 to TRBJ1-1; D is possibly TRBD1 (6 bases). This CDR3 has 15 amino acids. CDR1 LNHNV and CDR2 YYDKDF come from the germline V gene (reference sequence). Deletions cut 0 bases from V and 5 bases from J, with 13 bases between.

A single count supports this clone. The gene calls are TRBV28 and TRBJ2-6; TRBD1 agrees at 9 bases. Trimming took 7 bases from V and 4 from J; bases not matched to a gene: 8. The CDR3 runs 16 residues. Germline V gene sequence: CDR1 MDHEN, CDR2 SYDVKM. Here the CDR3 DNA reads TGTGCCAGCACTGAACAGGGGGCGAGCGGGGCCAACGTCCTGACTTTC. Its protein is CASTEQGASGANVLTF.

The chain uses TRBV7-8 and TRBJ1-1; D remains unclear. Trimming removed 1 base from V and 2 bases from J, with 14 bases in between. The CDR3 length is 16 residues. Germline assignment: CDR1 SGHVS and CDR2 FQNEAQ. This CDR3 reads CASSLGAVTVNTEAFF. CDR3 sequence (DNA): TGTGCCAGCAGCTTAGGGGCGGTCACAGTCAACACTGAAGCTTTCTTT.

The chain is built from TRBV9 and TRBJ1-2; D ambiguous. Trimming took off 6 bases at V and 6 bases at J, with 12 bases between the two ends. Germline V lookup: CDR1 SGDLS, CDR2 YYNGEE. The CDR3 consists of 12 residues. The CDR3 reads CASIEVSDGYTF. The CDR3 DNA reads TGTGCCAGCATTGAGGTGTCGGATGGCTACACCTTC.

The gene calls are TRBV18 and TRBJ2-7, with 9 bases matching TRBD2. J lost 5 bases, V lost 1 base, and 6 bases had no gene match. Germline lookup yields CDR1 KGHSH and CDR2 LQKENI. This CDR3 comprises 15 residues. The CDR3 loop reads CASSPRAAGGHEQYF. CDR3 bases: TGTGCCAGCTCACCACGTGCAGCGGGAGGCCACGAGCAGTACTTC.

The J gene is TRBJ1-1, the V gene TRBV5-6; 7 positions match TRBD1. The CDR3 sequence is 13 residues long. The germline V gene has CDR1 SGHDT and CDR2 YYEEEE. Trimming took 4 bases from V and 9 from J; bases not matched to a gene: 9. CDR3 bases: TGTGCCAGCAGCATTAGACAGGGATGGAAAGCTTTCTTT. It is translated as CASSIRQGWKAFF. Full variable domain (rest looked up from reference TRBV5-6 and TRBJ1-1): DAGVTQSPTHLIKTRGQQVTLRCSPKSGHDTVSWYQQALGQGPQFIFQYYEEEERQRGNFPDRFSGHQFPNYSSELNVNALLLGDSALYLCASSIRQGWKAFFGQGTRLTVV.

Only one count was recorded for this clone. This chain uses TRBV5-1 with TRBJ2-1; 10 positions agree with TRBD2. This CDR3 contains 19 residues. CDR1 is SGHRS and CDR2 is YFSETQ in the germline V gene. V dropped 1 base and J dropped 3; count of bases not matched to a gene: 13. The CDR3 here is CASSLPAGGRPTSYNEQFF. CDR3 in DNA: TGCGCCAGCAGCTTGCCAGCGGGGGGGCGCCCGACGAGCTACAATGAGCAGTTCTTC. The full variable domain, in which reference TRBV5-1 and TRBJ2-1 provide the parts outside the CDR3, is KAGVTQTPRYLIKTRGQQVTLSCSPISGHRSVSWYQQTPGQGLQFLFEYFSETQRNKGNFPGRFSGRQFSNSRSEMNVSTLELGDSALYLCASSLPAGGRPTSYNEQFFGPGTRLTVL.

Regarding this clone: At one of its ends the junction is not consistent with the germline gene, which may arise from a read error. The gene calls are TRBV7-7 and TRBJ2-7; no clear D gene. Germline loops: CDR1 SSHAT, CDR2 FNYEAQ (reference sequence). The CDR3 sequence is 13 residues long. CDR3 bases: TGTGCTAGCAGCCCGTCCCCTTCCTACGAGCAGTACTTC. This sequence encodes CASSPSPSYEQYF.